These 13 T cell receptor beta chains were sequenced from one sample in a study of blood T cell repertoires in COVID-19. Method: immunoSEQ multiplex PCR; TCRdb's copy keeps in-frame clones and lacks some. The sample consists of 150,000 to 200,000 clones, roughly 76% of them appearing once. Sequenced: peripheral blood. The origin of the receptors is a woman aged 35 to 49 with COVID-19, enrolled during active disease.

The chain joins TRBV4-1 to TRBJ2-7, with 7 nucleotides matching TRBD2. Germline V gives CDR1 MGHRA, CDR2 YSYEKL. This CDR3 region has 13 residues. V was pared by 4 bases and J by 7 bases, with 7 bases of the junction left unmatched. The CDR3 protein is CASSRTHGGEQYV. CDR3 nucleotide sequence: TGCGCCAGCAGCCGAACCCACGGGGGGGAGCAGTACGTC.

The CDR3 nucleotides read TGTGCCAGCACGAAGCGGCAAGAGACCCAGTACTTC. Translating it yields CASTKRQETQYF. V usage is TRBV28 and J usage is TRBJ2-5, with D maybe TRBD2 (5 bases). The CDR3 has 12 amino acids. Trimming shortened V by 7 bases and J by 2 bases, and 8 bases separated the two germline ends. CDR1 and CDR2 (germline): MDHEN, SYDVKM. Drawing the rest from reference TRBV28 and TRBJ2-5, the complete variable domain is DVKVTQSSRYLVKRTGEKVFLECVQDMDHENMFWYRQDPGLGLRLIYFSYDVKMKEKGDIPEGYSVSREKKERFSLILESASTNQTSMYLCASTKRQETQYFGPGTRLLVL.

The chain employs TRBV2 and TRBJ2-5; D is unclear. CDR1 and CDR2 (germline): SNHLY, FYNNEI. The CDR3 loop spans 14 amino acids. Trimming took off 7 bases at V and 0 bases at J, with 12 bases between the two ends. CDR3: CASKRALYQETQYF. The CDR3 DNA follows: TGTGCCAGCAAAAGAGCTTTGTACCAAGAGACCCAGTACTTC.

The genes are TRBV12-3 or TRBV12-4 and TRBJ1-5; TRBD1 aligns across 8 bases. There are 13 residues in the CDR3. With 3 bases clipped from V and 7 bases from J, the junction kept 2 bases outside the gene matches. CDR3 protein: CASSLSGGQPQHF. The CDR3 nucleotides read TGTGCCAGCAGTTTGTCAGGGGGCCAGCCCCAGCATTTT.

This chain joins TRBV7-8 and TRBJ2-1, with 9 positions matching TRBD2. V lost 3 bases, J lost 4 bases, and 4 bases stayed unmatched. Germline V gene lookup returns CDR1 SGHVS and CDR2 FQNEAQ. The CDR3 is 15 residues long. The CDR3 region is CASSFLAGLYNEQFF. The CDR3 DNA reads TGTGCCAGCAGCTTCCTAGCGGGGCTTTACAATGAGCAGTTCTTC.

The V gene is TRBV5-3, the J gene TRBJ2-1; TRBD2 aligns across 16 bases. TRBV5-3 belongs to the ORF category, with a function that is uncertain. V lost 3 bases, J lost 0 bases, and 6 bases stayed unmatched. This CDR3 comprises 19 residues. The CDR3 region has the DNA TGTGCCAGAAGCTCCGGGACTAGCGGGAGGGCCGACTCCTACAATGAGCAGTTCTTC. The encoded protein is CARSSGTSGRADSYNEQFF.

The V and J genes are TRBV30 and TRBJ2-2; D is perhaps TRBD1 (6 bases). Deletions cut 5 bases from V and 4 bases from J, with 17 bases between. The CDR3 spans 15 residues. In germline, CDR1 is GTSNPN, CDR2 SVGIG (reference sequence). CDR3 sequence reads: CAWGTHGQLTGELFF. The DNA for the CDR3 is TGTGCCTGGGGAACTCACGGACAGCTCACCGGGGAGCTGTTTTTT.

The rearrangement links TRBV6-5 to TRBJ2-7, with 9 bases identical to TRBD1. Germline V gene lookup returns CDR1 MNHEY and CDR2 SVGAGI. V lost 6 bases, J lost 2 bases, and 8 bases stayed unmatched. This CDR3 spans 15 amino acids. CDR3 region: CASSLRGQGTYEQYV. The CDR3 region has the DNA TGTGCCAGCAGCCTACGGGGACAGGGTACCTACGAGCAGTACGTC.

This clone was found a few times. This sample also contains other DNA sequences that code for the same CDR3. The gene calls are TRBV5-6 and TRBJ2-2; 8 bases are a match to TRBD1. Germline V CDR1 and CDR2: SGHDT, YYEEEE. This CDR3 has 13 amino acids. J gave up 7 bases and V 3 bases, and 2 bases lay outside the gene matches. The CDR3 DNA reads TGTGCCAGCAGCTCACAGGGGGTCGGGGAGCTGTTTTTT. The encoded protein is CASSSQGVGELFF.

The chain couples TRBV15 to TRBJ1-1; a weak D match, TRBD1 (5 bases). V shed 3 bases and J shed 4 bases, with 15 bases lying between them. This CDR3 region has 15 residues. The germline gives CDR1 LNHNV, CDR2 YYDKDF (reference sequence). CDR3 sequence (DNA): TGTGCCACCAGCAGGGGACTCGTTCGCCCCACTGAAGCTTTCTTT. Protein: CATSRGLVRPTEAFF.

The CDR3 protein is CASKKTGTGNEQFF. CDR3 sequence (DNA): TGTGCCAGCAAAAAAACAGGGACAGGGAATGAGCAGTTCTTC. V gene TRBV7-9 combines with J gene TRBJ2-1, with 9 bases fitting TRBD1. Per the germline V gene, CDR1 is SEHNR and CDR2 is FQNEAQ (reference sequence). Trimming cost V 7 bases and J 7 bases; bases outside gene matches: 8. The CDR3 covers 14 residues.

This clone was recorded once. The rearrangement links TRBV5-4 to TRBJ2-5; possible D gene TRBD1, 6 bases. Germline CDR1 and CDR2: SGHNT and YYREEE (reference sequence). CDR3 size: 15 residues. V lost 4 bases and J 2 bases, leaving 15 bases between the germline ends. The CDR3 region has the DNA TGTGCCAGCAGCCGATCACAGGGATGGCAAGAGACCCAGTACTTC. Translated, it gives CASSRSQGWQETQYF.

This CDR3 is CASSLLPGDPEAFF. Here the CDR3 DNA reads TGCGCCAGCAGCTTGTTACCCGGTGATCCTGAAGCTTTCTTT. The chain carries TRBV5-1 and TRBJ1-1, with D uncertain. CDR1 SGHRS and CDR2 YFSETQ come from the germline V gene. The CDR3 length is 14 residues. V lost 1 base and J lost 6, with 13 bases in between. Drawing the rest from reference TRBV5-1 and TRBJ1-1, the complete variable domain is KAGVTQTPRYLIKTRGQQVTLSCSPISGHRSVSWYQQTPGQGLQFLFEYFSETQRNKGNFPGRFSGRQFSNSRSEMNVSTLELGDSALYLCASSLLPGDPEAFFGQGTRLTVV.